These T cell receptor beta chains were read from a single sample in a study of blood T cells in healthy people across ages. TCRdb itself ran the 5' RACE reads through MiXCR, one entry per CDR3 protein. The sample yields around 1,000,000 distinct CDR3 sequences, almost 25% seen once. The sample was also linked to a second study, of T cells of mothers and their children.

Sequencing used blood. The receptors here all came from a girl aged 2 to 10 in good health. The CDR3 runs from the conserved cysteine through the conserved F or W. A D gene is named only where the DNA matches it firmly. Clone size is stated in some rows and not others, as once, few, many or a class when expanded.

j_call clone_size v_call d_call cdr3_nt cdr3_aa
TRBJ1-4 . TRBV16 . TGTGCCAGCAGCCCGGAAATGACTAATGAAAAACTGTTTTTT CASSPEMTNEKLFF
TRBJ2-3 . TRBV5-1 . TGCGCCAGCAGCTCAAGAACAGGGTCAGATACGCAGTATTTT CASSSRTGSDTQYF
TRBJ2-1 few TRBV27 TRBD2 TGTGCCAGCAGTTTAGGGGTGCGGACTAGCTGGGAGATTGAGCAGTTCTTC CASSLGVRTSWEIEQFF
TRBJ2-2 . TRBV28 . TGTGCCAGCAGAATCGACCGACCCACCGGGGAGCTGTTTTTT CASRIDRPTGELFF
TRBJ2-1 . TRBV4-2 TRBD2 TGTGCCAGCAGCCAAGCTATCCTGGCGGGAGGTAATGAGCAGTTCTTC CASSQAILAGGNEQFF
TRBJ2-7 few TRBV28 TRBD2 TGTGCCAGCAGTTTCCAGACGGGGGGGTTCTACGAGCAGTACTTC CASSFQTGGFYEQYF
TRBJ2-7 few TRBV6-5 . TGTGCCAGCAGTTACGCGACAGAAGCCTACGAGCAGTACTTC CASSYATEAYEQYF
TRBJ2-2 few TRBV6-2/TRBV6-3 TRBD1 TGTGCCAGCAGTTGGACGACAGGGACCGGGGAGCTGTTTTTT CASSWTTGTGELFF
TRBJ2-7 . TRBV29-1 TRBD2 TGCAGCGTTGCCGGGACTAGCGGGTCCTACGAGCAGTACTTC CSVAGTSGSYEQYF
TRBJ2-7 few TRBV12-3/TRBV12-4 TRBD2 TGTGCCAGCATGGGAGGGAGCTACGAGCAGTACTTC CASMGGSYEQYF
TRBJ2-5 few TRBV5-1 TRBD2 TGCGCCAGCCATAGCGGGGGGTGGCAAGAGACCCAGTACTTC CASHSGGWQETQYF
TRBJ2-1 . TRBV5-1 . TGCGCCAGCAGCTTGGATGCGCGTAACAATGAGCAGTTCTTC CASSLDARNNEQFF
TRBJ2-7 few TRBV7-9 TRBD2 TGTGCCAGCAGCTCCTCGGGACTAGCGGCTTACGAGCAGTACTTC CASSSSGLAAYEQYF
TRBJ2-3 . TRBV10-3 . TGTGCCATCAATTGGGGGGGCAGCTCAGATACGCAGTATTTT CAINWGGSSDTQYF
TRBJ2-7 . TRBV12-3/TRBV12-4 TRBD2 TGTGCCAGCAGAGGCGCGCGATCCGGGACTAGCGGGCGTCGTGCCTACGAGCAGTACTTC CASRGARSGTSGRRAYEQYF
TRBJ2-1 . TRBV28 TRBD2 TGTGCCAGCAGTTTATCGCTAGCGGGAGTGGCGGTGGGTGACAATGAGCAGTTCTTC CASSLSLAGVAVGDNEQFF
TRBJ1-2 . TRBV7-9 . TGTGCCATCGAATCAGGGGAGAACCCCTATGGCTACACCTTC CAIESGENPYGYTF
TRBJ2-1 . TRBV6-2/TRBV6-3 TRBD2 TGTGCCAGCAGTTACTCGCGGGGGTACAATGAGCAGTTCTTC CASSYSRGYNEQFF
TRBJ2-5 few TRBV28 . TGTGCCAGCAGTCCCTACGCCCTAGCCGGCCAAGAGACCCAGTACTTC CASSPYALAGQETQYF
TRBJ1-2 few TRBV29-1 TRBD1 TGCAGCGTCGTGGACAGGGTGTATGGCTACACCTTC CSVVDRVYGYTF
TRBJ2-4 few TRBV6-5 . TGTGCCAGCAGTGGGGCCAGGGAAAAAAACATTCAGTACTTC CASSGAREKNIQYF
TRBJ2-1 . TRBV6-5 TRBD2 TGTGCCAGTCTGGGGACTAGCGCTGACAATGAGCAGTTCTTC CASLGTSADNEQFF
TRBJ2-2 . TRBV7-9 . TGTGCCAGCAGCTCCAAAGCCCGGGTAGGCGGGGAGCTGTTTTTT CASSSKARVGGELFF
TRBJ1-4 . TRBV7-9 TRBD1 TGTGCCAGCAGCTTCGGGACAGATATTGAAAAACTGTTTTTT CASSFGTDIEKLFF
TRBJ2-7 . TRBV6-1 . TGTGCCAGCAGTGAACGGGCCAGAGCCTACGAGCAGTACTTC CASSERARAYEQYF
TRBJ1-4 . TRBV20-1 . TGCAGTGCCCTCGGGGCAACTAATGAAAAACTGTTTTTT CSALGATNEKLFF
TRBJ2-7 . TRBV7-9 . TGTGCCAGCAGCTTAGGTGAGACAGGCGGCATTAAGCAGTACTTC CASSLGETGGIKQYF
TRBJ1-4 . TRBV25-1 . TGTGCCATCGAGGACGGTGTTAATGAAAAACTGTTTTTT CAIEDGVNEKLFF
TRBJ2-5 few TRBV25-1 . TGTGCCAGCAGTGAATTAAGGGGGGAAGAGACCCAGTACTTC CASSELRGEETQYF
TRBJ2-7 few TRBV27 . TGTGCCAGCAGTTCAGCCGCAGGTTCTGGCGAGCAGTACTTC CASSSAAGSGEQYF
TRBJ1-5 few TRBV7-2 TRBD1 TGTGCCAGCAGCTCCGGGACAGGGGGCGGACAGCCCCAGCATTTT CASSSGTGGGQPQHF
TRBJ2-1 . TRBV7-2 TRBD2 TGTGCCAGCAGCTGGGGACTAGCGGGGACGGATGAGCAGTTCTTC CASSWGLAGTDEQFF
TRBJ2-7 . TRBV6-2/TRBV6-3 . TGTGCCAGCAGTTACACAGACAGCTACGAGCAGTACTTC CASSYTDSYEQYF
TRBJ2-5 . TRBV20-1 . TGCAGTGCCTCATCGCAAAACCAAGAGACCCAGTACTTC CSASSQNQETQYF
TRBJ2-5 . TRBV5-1 TRBD2 TGCGCCAGCAGCGAAGAACCCCTATCTAGCGGGAGTGGGCAGTACTTC CASSEEPLSSGSGQYF
TRBJ2-2 once TRBV27 . TGTGCCAGCAGTCGAACTGGACCACTCGGGGAGCTGTTTTTT CASSRTGPLGELFF
TRBJ2-7 few TRBV5-5 . TGTGCCAGCAGCGGGGGAACAGGGTTTGATGAGCAGTACTTC CASSGGTGFDEQYF
TRBJ2-1 many TRBV9 TRBD2 TGTGCCAGCAGCGGGACTAGCGGGAGGTACAATGAGCAGTTCTTC CASSGTSGRYNEQFF
TRBJ2-7 few TRBV6-5 . TGTGCCAGCAGTCCCAGCCAGGGTCTCTACGAGCAGTACTTC CASSPSQGLYEQYF
TRBJ1-2 . TRBV4-3 . TGCGCCAGCAGCCAGGATCGGACCCTTACCTTTAGTGGCTATGGCTACACCTTC CASSQDRTLTFSGYGYTF
TRBJ1-1 . TRBV19 . TGTGCCAGTCGTGCGGGACCTATGAACACTGAAGCTTTCTTT CASRAGPMNTEAFF
TRBJ1-1 . TRBV5-1 . TGCGCCAGCAGCTTGGAAGGCCTTGCTACTGAAGCTTTCTTT CASSLEGLATEAFF
TRBJ2-3 . TRBV24-1 . TGTGCCACCCGGACCTGGGAAACAGATACGCAGTATTTT CATRTWETDTQYF
TRBJ2-3 . TRBV29-1 TRBD2 TGCAGCGTTGCCGGACTAGCGGGAGGGAGAGGAACGCAGTATTTT CSVAGLAGGRGTQYF
TRBJ2-5 few TRBV27 . TGTGCCAGCAGTTTTCGGGGGCTAGCGGAAGAGACCCAGTACTTC CASSFRGLAEETQYF
TRBJ2-2 few TRBV7-2 . TGTGCCAGCAGCGCGCTAGTAGCCGGGGAGCTGTTTTTT CASSALVAGELFF
TRBJ2-7 few TRBV29-1 . TGCAGCGTTGAAAAGGGGGGCGTGCAGTGCTTC CSVEKGGVQCF